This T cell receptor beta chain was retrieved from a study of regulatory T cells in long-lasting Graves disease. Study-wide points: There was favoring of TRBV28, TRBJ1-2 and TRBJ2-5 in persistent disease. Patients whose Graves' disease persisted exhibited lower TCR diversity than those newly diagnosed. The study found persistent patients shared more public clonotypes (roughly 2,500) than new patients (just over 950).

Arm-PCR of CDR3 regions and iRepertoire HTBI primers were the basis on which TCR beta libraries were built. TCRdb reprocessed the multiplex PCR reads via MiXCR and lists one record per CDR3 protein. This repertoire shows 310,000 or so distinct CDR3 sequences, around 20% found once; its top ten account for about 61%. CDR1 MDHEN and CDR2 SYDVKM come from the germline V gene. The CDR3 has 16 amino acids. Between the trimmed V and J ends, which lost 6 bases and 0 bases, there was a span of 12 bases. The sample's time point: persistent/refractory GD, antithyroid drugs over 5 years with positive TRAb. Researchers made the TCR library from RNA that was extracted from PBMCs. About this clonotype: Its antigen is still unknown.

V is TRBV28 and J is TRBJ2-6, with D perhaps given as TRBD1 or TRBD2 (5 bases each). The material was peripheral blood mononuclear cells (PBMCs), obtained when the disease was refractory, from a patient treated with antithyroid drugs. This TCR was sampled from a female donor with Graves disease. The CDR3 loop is CASSGGGASGANVLTF. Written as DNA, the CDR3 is TGTGCCAGCAGCGGTGGGGGAGCCTCTGGGGCCAACGTCCTGACTTTC.